These 19 T cell receptor beta chains were all obtained from the same sample, sequenced in a study of technical replicates of blood from a handful of donors. Sequencing used immunoSEQ multiplex PCR; TCRdb keeps in-frame clones, though not all of them. Here the sample spans tens of thousands of clones, roughly 95% being singletons. The material sequenced was T cells isolated from PBMCs. The receptor source for this set is a human donor in good health.

This chain connects TRBV4-2 to TRBJ1-2, with 10 bases fitting TRBD1. CDR1 and CDR2 (germline): LGHNA, YNFKEQ. The V gene end was trimmed by 3 bases and the J gene end by 8 bases; junction bases not matched to a gene: 9. This CDR3 region has 15 residues. DNA for the CDR3: TGTGCCAGCAGCCACGAACCGGGACAGGGGACGGGCTACACCTTC. This encodes CASSHEPGQGTGYTF.

The chain carries TRBV19 and TRBJ2-7; 7 bases map to TRBD1. The CDR3 contains 16 residues. J was trimmed by 2 bases and V by 4 bases; bases with no gene match: 11. Germline lookup yields CDR1 LNHDA and CDR2 SQIVND (reference sequence). DNA for the CDR3: TGTGCCAGTAGTACCCCGGGACAGAACCTACCCTACGAGCAGTACTTC. This translates into CASSTPGQNLPYEQYF.

This clone was observed a few times. The rearrangement joins TRBV5-1 to TRBJ2-2; 8 nucleotides agree with TRBD2. CDR1 SGHRS and CDR2 YFSETQ come from the germline V gene. The CDR3 extends over 16 amino acids. V shed 0 bases and J 5 bases; nucleotides not matched to a gene: 6. The DNA for the CDR3 is TGCGCCAGCAGCTTGGACGGGGGGGCCGGAACCGGGGAGCTGTTTTTT. It specifies CASSLDGGAGTGELFF.

The V and J genes are TRBV5-5 and TRBJ2-5; D remains ambiguous. The CDR3 runs to 11 residues. The germline V gene has CDR1 SGHKS and CDR2 YYEKEE (reference sequence). V lost 5 bases, J lost 5 bases, and 7 bases lay in between. Written as DNA, the CDR3 is TGTGCCAGCAGTTCGTATGAGACCCAGTACTTC. As protein: CASSSYETQYF.

The chain has TRBV10-3 and TRBJ2-5; D is perhaps TRBD1 (5 bases). This CDR3 has 12 amino acids. Germline CDR1 reads ENHRY; CDR2 reads SYGVKD. The V and J ends lost 6 bases and 4 bases respectively, with 9 bases between them. This CDR3 reads CAISRAGETQYF. The CDR3 DNA sequence: TGTGCCATCAGCAGGGCAGGAGAGACCCAGTACTTC.

The chain employs TRBV4-1 and TRBJ2-7; 8 bases map to TRBD1. Germline CDR1 reads MGHRA; CDR2 reads YSYEKL. With 1 base clipped from V and 5 bases from J, the junction kept 4 bases outside the gene matches. The CDR3 spans 14 residues. CDR3 amino acids: CASSQGQGINEQYF. The CDR3 DNA follows: TGCGCCAGCAGCCAAGGACAGGGGATCAACGAGCAGTACTTC.

The J gene is TRBJ1-1, the V gene TRBV6-5; a possible D gene is TRBD1 (6 bases). V was cut by 0 bases and J by 1 base, with 12 bases left in between. Germline CDR1 and CDR2: MNHEY and SVGAGI. CDR3 length equals 16 residues. The CDR3 reads CASSYSGVGANTEAFF. CDR3 DNA sequence: TGTGCCAGCAGTTACTCGGGGGTGGGGGCGAACACTGAAGCTTTCTTT.

The CDR3 nucleotides are TGTGCCAGCAGCTTGGCCAGACTAGCGGGGGGGCTAGCCTACGAGCAGTACTTC. Amino acid sequence: CASSLARLAGGLAYEQYF. This chain connects TRBV5-8 to TRBJ2-7; 14 bases line up with TRBD2. The germline CDR1 and CDR2 sequences are SGHTS and YDEGEE. The V segment lost 0 bases and the J segment 2 bases; nucleotides outside the gene matches: 7. The CDR3 has 18 amino acids.

This chain connects TRBV6-6 to TRBJ2-3; 9 bases match TRBD1. The CDR3 consists of 15 residues. Trimming removed 7 bases from V and 3 bases from J; junction bases left unmatched: 8. Germline CDR1 is MNHNY and CDR2 is SVGAGI (reference sequence). The CDR3 region is CASTDPGQGTDTQYF. The CDR3 bases are TGTGCCAGCACCGACCCGGGACAGGGAACAGATACGCAGTATTTT.

The rearrangement links TRBV5-6 to TRBJ2-7; D gene unclear. V was trimmed by 5 bases and J by 6 bases, leaving 9 bases between them. Germline-derived CDR1 and CDR2 are SGHDT and YYEEEE. The CDR3 has 11 amino acids. DNA for the CDR3: TGTGCCAGCAGTCTGTTCGGCGAGCAGTACTTC. Its protein product is CASSLFGEQYF.

V and J are TRBV28 and TRBJ2-3; 7 positions agree with TRBD2. Germline-derived CDR1 and CDR2 are MDHEN and SYDVKM. J was trimmed by 0 bases and V by 8 bases; bases with no gene match: 8. The CDR3 contains 15 residues. Written as DNA, the CDR3 is TGTGCCAGCGGACTAGGAGGGACTAGCACAGATACGCAGTATTTT. Residues: CASGLGGTSTDTQYF.

V usage is TRBV5-1 and J usage is TRBJ2-7, with TRBD1 identical over 10 bases. Germline V gene data show CDR1 as SGHRS and CDR2 as YFSETQ. This CDR3 has 16 residues. Losses at the gene ends were 4 bases for V and 3 bases for J; bases not matched to a gene: 10. The CDR3 loop reads CASSTGQGGLYYEQYF. For the CDR3, the DNA is TGCGCCAGCAGCACCGGACAGGGGGGACTTTACTACGAGCAGTACTTC. The variable domain in full, with the rest retrieved from reference TRBV5-1 and TRBJ2-7, is KAGVTQTPRYLIKTRGQQVTLSCSPISGHRSVSWYQQTPGQGLQFLFEYFSETQRNKGNFPGRFSGRQFSNSRSEMNVSTLELGDSALYLCASSTGQGGLYYEQYFGPGTRLTVT.

This clone was detected once. V and J are TRBV4-1 and TRBJ2-1; TRBD2 aligns across 8 bases. The CDR3 runs to 17 residues. The ends lost 0 bases at V and 6 bases at J; junction bases unmatched: 10. Per germline, CDR1 MGHRA and CDR2 YSYEKL. The CDR3 sequence is CASSQDLGLARANEQFF. The CDR3 DNA is TGCGCCAGCAGCCAAGATCTCGGACTAGCCAGAGCCAATGAGCAGTTCTTC.

This chain joins TRBV7-9 and TRBJ1-5, with unresolved D. CDR3 length: 14 residues. Germline CDR1 and CDR2: SEHNR and FQNEAQ (reference sequence). V shed 4 bases and J shed 4 bases, with 11 bases lying between them. The DNA for the CDR3 is TGTGCCAGCAGCTCGGACTTTTTGAATCAGCCCCAGCATTTT. This sequence encodes CASSSDFLNQPQHF.

The chain is built from TRBV28 and TRBJ2-5, with D tentatively TRBD2 (6 bases). V lost 6 bases and J lost 5, with 19 bases in between. Germline V gives CDR1 MDHEN, CDR2 SYDVKM. The CDR3 has 15 amino acids. The CDR3 DNA follows: TGTGCCAGCAGCGCCCCCAGAGCGGGCAGGGAGACCCAGTACTTC. Translated: CASSAPRAGRETQYF.

The DNA for the CDR3 is TGTGCCAGCAGTTACGGCCAGGGCGGTATTGAGCAGTTCTTC. This codes for CASSYGQGGIEQFF. V and J are TRBV6-5 and TRBJ2-1; D is possibly TRBD1 (5 bases). CDR3 size: 14 residues. V lost 2 bases and J 9 bases, leaving 14 bases between the germline ends. CDR1 MNHEY and CDR2 SVGAGI come from the germline V gene.

CDR3 sequence reads: CASSITGTANTEAFF. The CDR3 DNA follows: TGTGCCAGCAGCATTACCGGGACAGCGAACACTGAAGCTTTCTTT. The chain recombines TRBV7-9 with TRBJ1-1; 7 nucleotides align to TRBD1. The J segment lost 1 base and the V segment lost 5 bases, leaving 7 bases of the junction unmatched. The CDR3 spans 15 residues. The germline V gene encodes CDR1 SEHNR and CDR2 FQNEAQ (reference sequence).

In DNA, the CDR3 is TGTGCCAGCACCCTCGGACAGGGAACTGAAGCTTTCTTT. As protein: CASTLGQGTEAFF. This chain uses TRBV6-5 with TRBJ1-1; 8 bases are shared with TRBD1. The J segment lost 5 bases and the V segment lost 7 bases, leaving 6 bases of the junction unmatched. The CDR3 consists of 13 residues. Germline V gives CDR1 MNHEY, CDR2 SVGAGI.

The V and J genes are TRBV10-1 and TRBJ1-1, with a tentative D call TRBD1 (6 bases). V was pared by 5 bases and J by 0 bases, with 13 bases between. This CDR3 comprises 15 residues. Looked up from germline, CDR1 is WNHNN and CDR2 is SYGVQD (reference sequence). The CDR3 spells CASSRGGAMNTEAFF. CDR3 DNA: TGCGCCAGCAGTCGGGGGGGCGCGATGAACACTGAAGCTTTCTTT.